The 10 T cell receptor beta chains given below trace back to one sample, sequenced in a study. Amplification of TRBV12-4/TRBJ1-2 clonotypes used adaptor-ligated barcode primers. MiXCR, run by TCRdb on the multiplex PCR reads, gives a single entry per CDR3 protein. The sample has about 2,500 distinct CDR3 sequences, approximately 4.6% seen once; the top ten hold 10% to 13%. Sequencing was carried out using naive CD4+ T cells sorted from blood. Regarding subset: naive CD4+ T cells, CD4+CD45RA+CD25-. These receptors were taken from a female donor with breast cancer.

This clonotype counts as medium-sized. The V gene is TRBV12-3 or TRBV12-4, the J gene TRBJ1-2, with unresolved D. V lost 1 base and J lost 4, with 10 bases in between. The CDR3 has 14 residues. The CDR3 protein is CASSLGGSLYGYTF. CDR3 nucleotide sequence: TGTGCCAGCAGTTTAGGTGGCAGCCTCTATGGCTACACCTTC.

This clonotype is termed medium-sized (0.01 to 0.1%). The V gene is TRBV12-3 or TRBV12-4, the J gene TRBJ1-2; no clear D gene. V was clipped by 1 base and J by 6 bases, with 12 bases between them. This CDR3 is 14 amino acids long. The CDR3 protein is CASSLEPENNGYTF. The CDR3, as DNA: TGTGCCAGCAGTTTAGAACCAGAGAACAATGGCTACACCTTC.

In its sample, this clonotype is medium-sized. The rearrangement uses TRBV12-3 or TRBV12-4 and TRBJ1-2, with 8 nucleotides matching TRBD1. The CDR3 length is 14 residues. Trimming removed 6 bases from V and 8 bases from J; junction bases left unmatched: 11. The CDR3 loop is CASSLRQGIEGYTF. CDR3 bases: TGTGCCAGCAGCCTCAGACAGGGGATTGAAGGCTACACCTTC.

By its share, this clonotype is medium-sized. CDR3 sequence reads: CASSLPDRGGGGYTF. The CDR3 DNA reads TGTGCCAGCAGTTTGCCCGACAGGGGCGGCGGTGGCTACACCTTC. The rearrangement links TRBV12-3 or TRBV12-4 to TRBJ1-2; 8 bases fit TRBD1. Unmatched junction bases numbered 10, after V lost 3 bases and J lost 7 bases. This CDR3 has 15 amino acids.

By sample share, this clonotype is medium-sized. The rearrangement joins TRBV12-3 or TRBV12-4 to TRBJ1-2; 9 bases are a match to TRBD1. The CDR3 loop spans 15 amino acids. V lost 7 bases to trimming and J lost 2 bases; unmatched junction nucleotides: 8. As DNA, the CDR3 is TGTGCCAGCAATCCTCGGACAGGGGCAAACTATGGCTACACCTTC. It codes for CASNPRTGANYGYTF.

This clonotype occurred many times. This chain links TRBV12-3 or TRBV12-4 with TRBJ1-2; the D gene is possibly TRBD1 (5 bases). The V gene lost 6 bases and the J gene lost 9 bases, with 20 bases spanning the gap. The CDR3 is made up of 14 amino acids. CDR3 loop: CASSPRGLSASYTF. The CDR3, as DNA: TGTGCCAGCAGCCCAAGGGGACTTAGTGCGAGCTACACCTTC.

By frequency in the sample, this clonotype is medium-sized (0.01 to 0.1%). J is TRBJ1-2 and V is TRBV12-3 or TRBV12-4, with D unresolved. CDR3 size: 13 residues. Trimming cost V 7 bases and J 4 bases, with 13 bases left between them. The CDR3 bases are TGTGCCAGCACCCAGATAGAGTCCTATGGCTACACCTTC. Translating it yields CASTQIESYGYTF.

This clonotype rates as medium-sized (0.01 to 0.1%). The chain links TRBV12-3 or TRBV12-4 to TRBJ1-2, with D possibly TRBD1 on 5 matching bases. V was shortened by 8 bases and J by 3 bases, with 19 bases between the two germline ends. The CDR3 extends over 15 amino acids. This chain's CDR3 is CASLGSRARDYGYTF. In DNA form, the CDR3 reads TGTGCCAGCCTGGGAAGTCGGGCCAGGGACTATGGCTACACCTTC.

This clonotype counts as medium-sized. The V and J genes are TRBV12-3 or TRBV12-4 and TRBJ1-2; D call uncertain. V lost 8 bases to trimming and J lost 5 bases, with 15 bases between them. CDR3 length equals 13 residues. The CDR3 loop reads CASAQRSGYGYTF. As DNA, the CDR3 is TGTGCCAGCGCACAAAGGTCGGGGTATGGCTACACCTTC.

In its sample, this clonotype is medium-sized (0.01 to 0.1%). The genes are TRBV12-3 or TRBV12-4 and TRBJ1-2; no reliable D call. Trimming took off 1 base at V and 4 bases at J, with 4 bases between the two ends. This CDR3 has 12 amino acids. The CDR3 sequence: CASSLVSYGYTF. The CDR3 region has the DNA TGTGCCAGCAGTTTAGTTTCCTATGGCTACACCTTC.